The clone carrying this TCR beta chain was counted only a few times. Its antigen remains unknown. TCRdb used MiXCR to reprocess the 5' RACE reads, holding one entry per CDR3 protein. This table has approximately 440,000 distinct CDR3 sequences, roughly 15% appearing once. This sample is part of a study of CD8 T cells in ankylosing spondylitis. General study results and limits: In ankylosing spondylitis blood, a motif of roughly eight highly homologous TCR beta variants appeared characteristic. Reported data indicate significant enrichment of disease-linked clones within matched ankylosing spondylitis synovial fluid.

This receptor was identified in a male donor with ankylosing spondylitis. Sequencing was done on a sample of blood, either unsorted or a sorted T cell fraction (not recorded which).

CDR3 region: CASSLDGPYEQYF. DNA for the CDR3: TGCGCCAGCAGCTTGGATGGTCCCTACGAGCAGTACTTC. This chain connects TRBV5-1 to TRBJ2-7; D unclear. The V gene lost 0 bases and the J gene lost 2 bases, with 6 bases spanning the gap. Germline lookup yields CDR1 SGHRS and CDR2 YFSETQ. This CDR3 comprises 13 residues.